This is a list of T cell receptor beta chains from one sample in a study of radiation and T cells in renal cell carcinoma. The protocol was immunoSEQ multiplex PCR, while the TCRdb copy is restricted to in-frame clones and leaves out a portion. The data hold 120,000 or so clones, with around 85% observed a single time. The source material was blood, sampled from a patient whose treatment included radiotherapy and nephrectomy. The source of these receptors is a man aged 50-59 years with renal cell carcinoma. Each CDR3 is given with its conserved first and last residue. The D gene is left open where the match is weak. Not all rows give a size; the values are once, few, many and, for expanded clones, a class.

CASSADRDGQPQHF	TGTGCCAGCAGCGCAGACAGGGATGGTCAGCCCCAGCATTTT	TRBD1	TRBJ1-5	-	TRBV9
CASSMKAYTYEQYF	TGTGCCAGTAGTATGAAGGCCTATACCTACGAGCAGTACTTC	-	TRBJ2-7	-	TRBV19
CASSPYRQGGEQFF	TGTGCCAGCTCCCCCTACCGACAGGGCGGTGAGCAGTTCTTC	TRBD1	TRBJ2-1	-	TRBV6-1
CSETPIRGMVGQYF	TGCAGCGAGACCCCCATTAGAGGGATGGTGGGGCAGTACTTC	-	TRBJ2-7	-	TRBV29-1
CASSQKRPGQGNEKLFF	TGCGCCAGCAGCCAAAAAAGGCCGGGACAGGGGAATGAAAAACTGTTTTTT	TRBD1	TRBJ1-4	-	TRBV4-1
CASSHDRGSYEQYF	TGTGCCAGCAGCCATGACAGGGGATCCTACGAGCAGTACTTC	TRBD1	TRBJ2-7	once	TRBV6-5
CASTLGDYGYTF	TGTGCCAGCACCCTAGGGGACTATGGCTACACCTTC	-	TRBJ1-2	-	TRBV28
CASSLAGGTGSNEKLFF	TGCGCCAGCAGCTTGGCCGGCGGGACCGGATCTAATGAAAAACTGTTTTTT	-	TRBJ1-4	-	TRBV5-1
CASSLTAVQGYEQYF	TGTGCCAGCAGCCTGACAGCAGTCCAGGGGTACGAGCAGTACTTC	-	TRBJ2-7	once	TRBV5-5
CASRQGLGEQYF	TGTGCCAGCAGACAGGGTTTAGGCGAGCAGTACTTC	-	TRBJ2-7	-	TRBV28
CASSVRSGTRNETQYF	TGTGCCAGCAGCGTCCGCTCCGGGACCCGAAACGAGACCCAGTACTTC	-	TRBJ2-5	-	TRBV9
CASSIAGISPLHF	TGTGCCAGTAGTATAGCCGGGATTTCACCCCTCCACTTT	-	TRBJ1-6	-	TRBV19
CASSLDGGYGYTF	TGTGCCAGCTCACTGGACGGGGGCTATGGCTACACCTTC	-	TRBJ1-2	-	TRBV18
CASSPRGSGGSESYNEQFF	TGTGCCAGTAGTCCCCGAGGTAGTGGGGGGTCGGAATCCTACAATGAGCAGTTCTTC	-	TRBJ2-1	-	TRBV19
CASSPTGTNYNEQFF	TGTGCCAGCAGCCCAACAGGGACTAACTACAATGAGCAGTTCTTC	-	TRBJ2-1	-	TRBV7-2
CASSWQGGVFDEQFF	TGCGCCAGCAGCTGGCAGGGAGGGGTGTTTGATGAGCAGTTCTTC	TRBD2	TRBJ2-1	once	TRBV5-1
CASSLSDGRMPQHF	TGTGCCAGCAGTTTGAGCGACGGCCGAATGCCCCAGCATTTT	-	TRBJ1-5	once	TRBV27
CASSSLAGTSGRTYEQYF	TGTGCCAGCAGCAGCCTCGCCGGGACTAGCGGGAGGACCTACGAGCAGTACTTC	TRBD2	TRBJ2-7	-	TRBV2
CASTPGGPPNEKLFF	TGTGCCAGCACCCCGGGGGGGCCTCCAAATGAAAAACTGTTTTTT	-	TRBJ1-4	-	TRBV28
CASSLVTGSFSYEQYF	TGTGCCAGCAGCTTAGTGACAGGTTCTTTCTCCTACGAGCAGTACTTC	-	TRBJ2-7	-	TRBV7-6
CASRGNLYNSPLHF	TGTGCCAGCCGGGGGAACCTCTATAATTCACCCCTCCACTTT	-	TRBJ1-6	-	TRBV6-5
CASKEYNEQFF	TGTGCCAGCAAGGAGTACAATGAGCAGTTCTTC	-	TRBJ2-1	few	TRBV2
CASSQGRGFNQPQHF	TGTGCCAGTAGTCAGGGCAGGGGTTTCAATCAGCCCCAGCATTTT	-	TRBJ1-5	-	TRBV19
CASSIEGYGVGTGELFF	TGTGCCAGTAGTATCGAAGGGTACGGGGTCGGCACCGGGGAGCTGTTTTTT	-	TRBJ2-2	-	TRBV19
CASRPGLSTGELFF	TGTGCCAGCAGGCCGGGACTAAGCACCGGGGAGCTGTTTTTT	TRBD2	TRBJ2-2	-	TRBV6-5
CAWSLPGDDSNQPQHF	TGTGCCTGGAGTCTACCGGGAGACGATAGCAATCAGCCCCAGCATTTT	-	TRBJ1-5	few	TRBV30
CASSLAGGLETQYF	TGTGCCAGCAGCTTAGCGGGGGGTCTAGAGACCCAGTACTTC	-	TRBJ2-5	few	TRBV7-2
CASSSQPNTEAFF	TGTGCCAGCAGCTCCCAGCCGAACACTGAAGCTTTCTTT	-	TRBJ1-1	-	TRBV7-2
CASSEAGSGGALYGYTF	TGTGCCAGCAGTGAAGCGGGCTCAGGGGGCGCGTTGTATGGCTACACCTTC	TRBD1	TRBJ1-2	-	TRBV2
CASSQVTEGPSGYTF	TGCGCCAGCAGCCAAGTTACGGAGGGACCTTCGGGCTACACCTTC	-	TRBJ1-2	-	TRBV4-3
CASSSRPGGWETQYF	TGCGCCAGCAGCTCCCGACCCGGGGGCTGGGAGACCCAGTACTTC	-	TRBJ2-5	-	TRBV5-1
CASSVGVLAKNIQYF	TGTGCCAGCAGTGTGGGGGTGCTAGCCAAAAACATTCAGTACTTC	-	TRBJ2-4	-	TRBV2
CASWGASGTDTQYF	TGTGCCAGCTGGGGGGCTAGCGGCACAGATACGCAGTATTTT	-	TRBJ2-3	-	TRBV27
CASSLGEFTDTQYF	TGTGCCAGCTCACTAGGGGAGTTCACAGATACGCAGTATTTT	-	TRBJ2-3	-	TRBV18
CASSQSGQGYNPQHF	TGTGCCAGCAGCCAATCAGGGCAGGGGTATAATCCCCAGCATTTT	-	TRBJ1-5	-	TRBV16
CASNPQGSGNTIYF	TGTGCCAGCAACCCCCAGGGCTCTGGAAACACCATATATTTT	-	TRBJ1-3	-	TRBV2
CASSQDRSSSYEQYF	TGCGCCAGCAGCCAGGACAGATCAAGTTCCTACGAGCAGTACTTC	-	TRBJ2-7	-	TRBV5-1
CASSPSRGAETQYF	TGCGCCAGCAGCCCCTCTAGGGGTGCGGAGACCCAGTACTTC	-	TRBJ2-5	-	TRBV5-1
CATSRDRADNTEAFF	TGTGCCACCAGCAGAGATAGGGCCGACAACACTGAAGCTTTCTTT	-	TRBJ1-1	-	TRBV15
CASSRGQGEGEQYF	TGCGCCAGCAGCCGCGGACAGGGCGAAGGCGAGCAGTACTTC	TRBD1	TRBJ2-7	-	TRBV5-1
CASSQWGEWDTLSF	TGTGCCAGCAGCCAATGGGGCGAATGGGACACCCTGAGCTTC	-	TRBJ2-7	once	TRBV4-2
CASSVGLNQPQHF	TGTGCCAGCTCTGTGGGGCTCAATCAGCCCCAGCATTTT	-	TRBJ1-5	few	TRBV7-3
CASSAHQDRGLNYGYTF	TGTGCCAGCAGTGCGCACCAGGACAGGGGGCTTAACTATGGCTACACCTTC	TRBD1	TRBJ1-2	once	TRBV2
CASSLATALSGYTF	TGTGCCAGCAGCTTAGCCACAGCTCTCTCTGGCTACACCTTC	-	TRBJ1-2	-	TRBV7-2
CASSPIGRPDYGYTF	TGCGCCAGCAGCCCGATCGGGCGCCCAGACTATGGCTACACCTTC	-	TRBJ1-2	-	TRBV4-1
CASSFGGGRGLGYTF	TGTGCCAGCAGTTTTGGAGGAGGCAGGGGGCTGGGCTACACCTTC	TRBD1	TRBJ1-2	-	TRBV27